The 8 T cell receptor beta chains listed next were all sequenced from one sample in a study of blood T cell repertoires in COVID-19. TCRdb's copy holds only in-frame clones and misses some; the assay was immunoSEQ multiplex PCR. Of under 300,000 clones listed, about nine tenths are singletons. Source material: PBMCs or T cells enriched from blood (not recorded which). The receptors were gathered from a woman aged 40 to 49 who had recovered from COVID-19.

The rearrangement uses TRBV10-2 and TRBJ2-1; TRBD2 aligns across 11 bases. The CDR3 is made up of 16 amino acids. The trim removed 0 bases at V and 5 bases at J, leaving 3 bases unmatched. Per the germline V gene, CDR1 is WSHSY and CDR2 is SAAADI. The CDR3 is CASSESGTSGNNEQFF. The DNA for the CDR3 is TGCGCCAGCAGTGAGTCAGGGACTAGCGGCAACAATGAGCAGTTCTTC.

The chain has TRBV3-1 (or the pseudogene TRBV3-2) and TRBJ2-7; weak D call: TRBD2 (6 bases). Germline V gives CDR1 LGHDT, CDR2 YNNKEL (reference sequence). The CDR3 loop spans 20 amino acids. Trimming cost V 1 base and J 7 bases, with 32 bases left between them. CDR3 protein: CASSQVEGRAVRERPGEQYF. In nucleotides, the CDR3 is TGTGCCAGCAGCCAAGTGGAGGGTCGGGCCGTCCGGGAGCGGCCCGGGGAGCAGTACTTC.

The genes are TRBV3-1 (or the pseudogene TRBV3-2) and TRBJ1-5; D gene unclear. CDR1 LGHDT and CDR2 YNNKEL come from the germline V gene (reference sequence). The CDR3 is 14 amino acids. Trimming stripped 5 bases from V and 3 bases from J, with 11 bases between. The CDR3 loop is CASSFSGFNQPQHF. CDR3 nucleotides: TGTGCCAGCAGCTTCTCGGGTTTCAATCAGCCCCAGCATTTT.

CDR3 residues: CSVVDEAYEQYF. The CDR3 DNA is TGCAGCGTTGTCGATGAGGCCTACGAGCAGTACTTC. The rearrangement uses TRBV29-1 and TRBJ2-7; no clear D. This CDR3 has 12 amino acids. Trimming shortened V by 4 bases and J by 2 bases, and 9 bases separated the two germline ends. CDR1 and CDR2 (germline): SQVTM, ANQGSEA.

This clone has a single count. The CDR3 here is CASVLGGARNTEAFF. The CDR3 region has the DNA TGTGCCAGCGTCCTTGGTGGGGCACGGAACACTGAAGCTTTCTTT. The chain recombines TRBV6-5 with TRBJ1-1, with D possibly being TRBD1 (5 bases). The CDR3 consists of 15 residues. Germline V CDR1 and CDR2: MNHEY, SVGAGI. V shed 8 bases and J shed 1 base, with 17 bases lying between them.

The chain carries TRBV4-3 and TRBJ1-4; 7 bases agree with TRBD1. Per the germline V gene, CDR1 is LGHNA and CDR2 is YSLEER. V shed 1 base, J shed 4 bases, and the junction held 9 bases outside the gene matches. The CDR3 has 17 amino acids. CDR3 in DNA: TGCGCCAGCAGCCAAGGTATTAGGACAGGCCTTAATGAAAAACTGTTTTTT. This encodes CASSQGIRTGLNEKLFF.

The chain carries TRBV7-2 and TRBJ1-5, with 8 bases fitting TRBD1. This CDR3 comprises 15 residues. The trim removed 1 base at V and 11 bases at J, leaving 10 bases unmatched. From germline, CDR1 is SGHTA and CDR2 FQGNSA. CDR3: CASSLGDRTRDTQHF. CDR3 in DNA: TGTGCCAGCAGCTTAGGGGACAGGACGAGAGATACCCAGCATTTT.

This clone was counted between two and nine times. CDR3 bases: TGTGCCAGTAACGACAGGGGGAATCAGCCCCAGCATTTT. Translating gives CASNDRGNQPQHF. J is TRBJ1-5 and V is TRBV19; 9 nucleotides agree with TRBD1. Germline V CDR1 and CDR2: LNHDA, SQIVND (reference sequence). With V trimmed by 7 bases and J by 4 bases, 2 bases remained unmatched. The CDR3 sequence is 13 residues long.